Listed below are T cell receptor beta chains from one sample, sequenced in a study of blood T cell repertoires in COVID-19. Repertoires were generated with immunoSEQ multiplex PCR, while TCRdb's copy carries only in-frame clones and drops some. This sample has about 180,000 clones, with 65% to 90% found just once. Sequences were obtained from peripheral blood. The receptors here all came from a man aged 50 to 60 with active or convalescent COVID-19. Both conserved end residues are part of each CDR3. A D gene is named only where the DNA matches it firmly. Clone size is not always given. Where it is, it says once, few, many or a class for expanded clones.

V gene	D gene	clone size	J gene	CDR3 protein	CDR3 DNA
TRBV12-5	-	-	TRBJ1-3	CASGLPPGAGNTIYF	TGTGCTAGTGGTTTGCCCCCTGGGGCGGGAAACACCATATATTTT
TRBV20-1	-	-	TRBJ2-3	CSARTDTQYF	TGCAGTGCTCGGACAGATACGCAGTATTTT
TRBV27	-	-	TRBJ1-5	CASSASGNQPQHF	TGTGCCAGCAGCGCATCGGGCAATCAGCCCCAGCATTTT
TRBV7-9	-	-	TRBJ2-7	CASSFSETRYEQYF	TGTGCCAGCAGCTTCTCGGAGACCCGTTACGAGCAGTACTTC
TRBV6-4	TRBD1	-	TRBJ1-2	CASSPDRDYGYTF	TGTGCCAGCAGTCCTGACAGGGACTATGGCTACACCTTC
TRBV30	-	-	TRBJ1-5	CAWSVISGQPQHF	TGTGCCTGGAGTGTAATTTCGGGACAGCCCCAGCATTTT
TRBV9	TRBD2	-	TRBJ2-2	CASGTAGVTGELFF	TGTGCCAGCGGAACAGCGGGAGTTACCGGGGAGCTGTTTTTT
TRBV28	-	-	TRBJ2-7	CASRLTGYEQYF	TGTGCCAGCCGATTAACGGGCTACGAGCAGTACTTC
TRBV4-2	TRBD1	-	TRBJ1-4	CATSPGQATTNEKLFF	TGTGCCACCTCCCCTGGACAGGCTACCACTAATGAAAAACTGTTTTTT
TRBV27	TRBD1	-	TRBJ1-2	CASSSDGQGNYGYTF	TGTGCCAGCAGTTCGGACGGACAGGGTAACTATGGCTACACCTTC
TRBV6-2/TRBV6-3	-	-	TRBJ1-1	CASSHSGAEAFF	TGTGCCAGCAGTCATTCAGGGGCTGAAGCTTTCTTT
TRBV5-5	TRBD1	-	TRBJ2-1	CASSSGGQGAYNEQFF	TGTGCCAGCAGCTCCGGAGGACAGGGTGCCTACAATGAGCAGTTCTTC
TRBV9	-	-	TRBJ2-1	CASSVDGRSDNEQFF	TGTGCCAGCAGCGTAGACGGGAGATCGGACAATGAGCAGTTCTTC
TRBV28	TRBD1	-	TRBJ2-1	CASSPRRDRTYNEQFF	TGTGCCAGCAGTCCGCGGAGGGACAGGACCTACAATGAGCAGTTCTTC
TRBV9	-	-	TRBJ1-6	CASSVAEKNNSPLHF	TGTGCCAGCAGCGTAGCGGAGAAGAATAATTCACCCCTCCACTTT
TRBV19	-	-	TRBJ2-3	CASSGLFQSSTDTQYF	TGTGCCAGTAGTGGACTATTTCAATCTAGCACAGATACGCAGTATTTT
TRBV9	TRBD2	-	TRBJ2-3	CASNPPTSGLTDTQYF	TGTGCCAGCAACCCACCCACTAGCGGTCTCACAGATACGCAGTATTTT
TRBV30	TRBD1	medium-sized	TRBJ2-1	CAWSPKGAEQFF	TGTGCCTGGAGCCCAAAGGGGGCTGAGCAGTTCTTC
TRBV5-5	-	-	TRBJ2-1	CASSSGSHNEQFF	TGTGCCAGCAGCTCCGGGAGTCACAATGAGCAGTTCTTC
TRBV5-1	-	-	TRBJ1-1	CASKSLPMNTEAFF	TGCGCCAGCAAGTCCCTACCCATGAACACTGAAGCTTTCTTT
TRBV11-2	-	-	TRBJ2-1	CASSLDLPQEQFF	TGTGCCAGCAGCTTAGACCTCCCCCAGGAGCAGTTCTTC
TRBV5-5	TRBD1	-	TRBJ1-1	CASSFGGTGINTEAFF	TGTGCCAGCAGCTTTGGGGGGACAGGGATAAACACTGAAGCTTTCTTT
TRBV2	-	-	TRBJ2-3	CASLLGEVTDTQYF	TGTGCCAGTCTGTTGGGAGAGGTAACAGATACGCAGTATTTT
TRBV30	-	-	TRBJ2-7	CAWSRESSYEQYF	TGTGCCTGGAGTAGGGAGAGCTCCTACGAGCAGTACTTC
TRBV6-5	TRBD1	-	TRBJ1-4	CASSLSGGREKLFF	TGTGCCAGCAGTCTTTCAGGGGGGCGTGAAAAACTGTTTTTT
TRBV5-6	-	once	TRBJ1-5	CASSLDGGQGSNQPQHF	TGTGCCAGCAGCTTGGACGGGGGTCAGGGCAGCAATCAGCCCCAGCATTTT
TRBV9	-	-	TRBJ1-5	CASSKRGVTNQPQHF	TGTGCCAGCAGCAAGCGGGGGGTTACCAATCAGCCCCAGCATTTT
TRBV19	TRBD1	once	TRBJ1-2	CASSIFSGQGNYGYTF	TGTGCCAGTAGTATTTTTTCGGGACAGGGAAACTATGGCTACACCTTC